The 8 T cell receptor beta chains listed next were all sequenced from one sample in a study of blood T cell repertoires in COVID-19. Only in-frame clones appear in the TCRdb table, and some are missing; sequencing was by immunoSEQ multiplex PCR. Of 250,000 or so clones detected, 80% to 90% appear once; the ten largest clones hold about 4%. The sample was PBMCs or T cells enriched from blood (not recorded which). Receptors were obtained from a woman aged 25 to 39 with acute COVID-19.

This clone has just a few counts. This chain uses TRBV10-1 with TRBJ2-5; D might be TRBD2 (5 bases). Germline lookup yields CDR1 WNHNN and CDR2 SYGVQD (reference sequence). The CDR3 sequence is 15 residues long. With 2 bases removed from V and 2 bases from J, the gap between germline ends came to 12 bases. The CDR3 loop is CASSEQLGRQETQYF. CDR3 sequence (DNA): TGCGCCAGCAGTGAGCAACTAGGAAGACAAGAGACCCAGTACTTC.

The chain has TRBV29-1 and TRBJ2-1; D unresolved. Germline-derived CDR1 and CDR2 are SQVTM and ANQGSEA. V was shortened by 3 bases and J by 9 bases, with 9 bases between the two germline ends. This CDR3 comprises 11 residues. The CDR3 bases are TGCAGCGTTGAGGCGGCGATTGAGCAGTTCTTC. This translates into CSVEAAIEQFF.

CDR3 region: CASSLGTLVGSGQYF. CDR3 in DNA: TGTGCCAGCAGTCTCGGGACATTAGTCGGGTCAGGTCAGTACTTC. This chain connects TRBV28 to TRBJ2-7; possibly TRBD1 for D (6 bases). The V end was cut by 5 bases, the J end by 10 bases, with 24 bases between. Germline CDR1 MDHEN, CDR2 SYDVKM. The CDR3 covers 15 residues.

This clone has just one count. CDR3 sequence reads: CASSSSLSYGYTF. The CDR3 bases are TGCGCCAGCAGTTCTTCCCTTAGTTATGGCTACACCTTC. The chain combines TRBV5-1 with TRBJ1-2; no clear D. The CDR3 loop spans 13 amino acids. Germline values: CDR1 SGHRS, CDR2 YFSETQ. With 5 bases removed from V and 5 bases from J, the gap between germline ends came to 13 bases.

The rearrangement uses TRBV28 and TRBJ1-1, with D possibly being TRBD1 (6 bases). V was trimmed by 5 bases and J by 1 base, leaving 11 bases between them. The CDR3 spans 14 residues. The germline V gene has CDR1 MDHEN and CDR2 SYDVKM. CDR3 nucleotides: TGTGCCAGCAGTACCGACAGGCCGAACACTGAAGCTTTCTTT. Encoded protein: CASSTDRPNTEAFF.

CDR3: CASSLDLADRTDTQYF. The CDR3 DNA is TGTGCCAGCAGCTTAGATCTAGCGGACCGCACAGATACGCAGTATTTT. This chain links TRBV11-2 with TRBJ2-3, with 7 bases that match TRBD2. CDR1 and CDR2 (germline): SGHAT, FQNNGV. The CDR3 has 16 residues. The ends lost 0 bases at V and 1 base at J; junction bases unmatched: 4.

V usage is TRBV28 and J usage is TRBJ2-1; tentative D call: TRBD1 (6 bases). The CDR3 runs to 13 residues. Germline V CDR1 and CDR2: MDHEN, SYDVKM. V dropped 4 bases and J dropped 6 bases, with 10 bases sitting between them. CDR3 nucleotide sequence: TGTGCCAGCAGTTACCGAGGGGGCAATGAGCAGTTCTTC. Residues: CASSYRGGNEQFF.

V usage is TRBV7-2 and J usage is TRBJ2-3, with a tentative D call TRBD2 (6 bases). The CDR3 totals 15 residues. In germline, CDR1 is SGHTA, CDR2 FQGNSA. V was cut by 4 bases and J by 5 bases, with 16 bases left in between. The CDR3 region is CASSSPRGREDTQYF. Here the CDR3 DNA reads TGTGCCAGCAGCTCCCCAAGAGGGCGGGAAGATACGCAGTATTTT.